These 6 T cell receptor beta chains share one sample of origin, sequenced in a study of T cell responses to AZD1222 COVID-19 vaccine. Repertoires were generated with immunoSEQ multiplex PCR, while TCRdb's copy carries only in-frame clones and drops some. This sample yields under 150,000 clones, of which approximately 85% are seen a single time; around 8.3% belongs to the top ten. Material: peripheral blood, obtained 28 days after the second dose of the MenACWY control vaccine. These receptors all come from an adult who received the MenACWY meningococcal vaccine as a control.

V and J are TRBV6-5 and TRBJ1-6, with a weak D call TRBD1 (5 bases). The CDR3 is made up of 12 amino acids. Germline V gene data show CDR1 as MNHEY and CDR2 as SVGAGI. V was trimmed by 8 bases and J by 9 bases, leaving 11 bases between them. CDR3 sequence: CASETERSPLHF. CDR3 nucleotides: TGTGCCAGCGAGACAGAACGTTCACCCCTCCACTTT.

The V and J genes are TRBV6-5 and TRBJ1-2, with TRBD1 matching over 7 bases. Germline CDR1 and CDR2: MNHEY and SVGAGI. V lost 5 bases, J lost 4 bases, and 7 bases stayed unmatched. CDR3 length: 14 residues. As DNA, the CDR3 is TGTGCCAGCAGTACCCAGACAGGGCCCTATGGCTACACCTTC. This codes for CASSTQTGPYGYTF.

The chain links TRBV28 to TRBJ1-3; 8 positions match TRBD1. CDR1 is MDHEN, CDR2 SYDVKM, per germline. The CDR3 extends over 15 amino acids. V lost 6 bases and J lost 3; bases outside the gene matches: 7. CDR3 residues: CASRPPGGGGNTIYF. As DNA, the CDR3 is TGTGCCAGCAGACCGCCAGGGGGCGGTGGAAACACCATATATTTT.

V gene TRBV19 combines with J gene TRBJ2-3, with D hard to call. Germline V CDR1 and CDR2: LNHDA, SQIVND (reference sequence). Trimming stripped 2 bases from V and 1 base from J, with 7 bases between. The CDR3 is made up of 14 amino acids. The CDR3 protein is CASSILAGTDTQYF. CDR3 nucleotide sequence: TGTGCCAGTAGTATATTGGCTGGCACAGATACGCAGTATTTT.

This clone was picked up a small number of times. The chain recombines TRBV24-1 with TRBJ2-5; 7 nucleotides align to TRBD1. Germline CDR1 is KGHDR and CDR2 is SFDVKD. The CDR3 has 16 residues. The trim removed 1 base at V and 4 bases at J, leaving 8 bases unmatched. The CDR3 DNA sequence: TGTGCCACCAGTGATTTCGATAACAGGGGAAGAGAGACCCAGTACTTC. It specifies CATSDFDNRGRETQYF.

The chain recombines TRBV25-1 with TRBJ2-3; no reliable D call. The CDR3 is 11 residues long. Between the trimmed V and J ends, which lost 6 bases and 5 bases, there was a span of 6 bases. The germline gives CDR1 MGHDK, CDR2 SYGVNS. CDR3 nucleotides: TGTGCCAGCAGAACGGGAGATACGCAGTATTTT. It translates to CASRTGDTQYF.